This T cell receptor beta chain was retrieved from a study of vaccination effects on CD4 cells after COVID-19. The CDR3 spans 14 residues. V shed 3 bases and J shed 7 bases, with 15 bases lying between them. Within the ViraFEST assay, antigen-specific CD4+ T cells underwent expansion with viral peptide pools prior to sequencing. With roughly 9 days of culture completed, CD4+ T cells were isolated. The vaccine given was either BNT162b2 or mRNA-1273, in two doses. Nucleocapsid antibodies stayed negative before and after vaccination, showing no earlier SARS-CoV-2 infection. In the cultures, half the medium was exchanged for IL-2 medium on days 3 and 7. TCRdb's table, derived via immunoSEQ multiplex PCR, lists solely in-frame clones and lacks some. The repertoire holds roughly 27,000 clones, approximately 71% seen once, with 9% to 10% in the top ten. For this clone: Its specificity is unknown.

The specimen was CD4+ T cells from PBMCs cultured with HCoV-NL63 spike peptides, collected after COVID-19 vaccination. The TCR sequence derives from a human donor who received a COVID-19 vaccine. The chain uses TRBV23-1 and TRBJ1-2, with D unresolved. TRBV23-1 is marked as an open reading frame, function uncertain. CDR3 protein: CASSQKWRESGYTF. For the CDR3, the DNA is TGCGCCAGCAGTCAGAAGTGGAGAGAGAGTGGCTACACCTTC.